A single sample is the source of the 3 T cell receptor beta chains below, sequenced in a study of blood T cell repertoires in COVID-19. Assay used: immunoSEQ multiplex PCR; TCRdb lists only in-frame clones, some missing. The table has about 100,000 clones, 80% seen once. Sequences were obtained from peripheral blood. Receptor source: a woman in her seventies with acute or convalescent COVID-19.

Note on this clone: One end of the junction does not line up with germline, which may come from a read error. The CDR3 here is CAITEGRGEKLFF. In nucleotides, the CDR3 is TGTGCCATCACTGAGGGGAGAGGAGAAAAACTGTTTTTT. This chain uses TRBV10-3 with TRBJ1-4, with a possible D match to TRBD1 (5 bases). The CDR3 covers 13 residues. The germline V gene has CDR1 ENHRY and CDR2 SYGVKD.

CDR3 amino acids: CASSQDYGQGSGETQYF. The CDR3 nucleotides read TGCGCCAGCAGCCAAGATTATGGACAGGGGAGTGGGGAGACCCAGTACTTC. The chain links TRBV4-1 to TRBJ2-5; 9 bases line up with TRBD1. The CDR3 has 17 residues. From germline, CDR1 is MGHRA and CDR2 YSYEKL. V shed 0 bases and J 5 bases; nucleotides not matched to a gene: 10.

The CDR3 nucleotides read TGTGCCAGCAGATTTGAGGGTTCTCGGGGCTACACCTTC. It encodes CASRFEGSRGYTF. V and J are TRBV7-9 and TRBJ1-2; D remains unclear. Trimming cost V 6 bases and J 8 bases, with 16 bases left between them. The CDR3 runs 13 residues. Germline CDR1 reads SEHNR; CDR2 reads FQNEAQ (reference sequence).